The present entry profiles one T cell receptor beta chain with its context. The antigen this receptor binds is unknown. No much larger clonotype is one base removed from it; base qualities were not supplied. Donors were approximately 42 systemically healthy Caucasian individuals from Russia aged roughly 6 to 100 years. Each donor gave roughly 11 milliliters of peripheral blood, drawn into EDTA-treated Vacutainer tubes. PBMCs were isolated by Ficoll-Paque density-gradient centrifugation, with at least 7 million obtained per sample. Trizol reagent was used to extract total RNA from the PBMCs, yielding at least 6 micrograms per sample. For every donor, flow cytometry on a PBMC aliquot measured the percentage of naive CD45RAhigh/CD27high T cells. This record belongs to a study of blood T cells in healthy people across ages (dated by TCRdb to about 2015). In the study overall: In model experiments, template switching captured about one uniquely barcoded TCR beta cDNA molecule for every two T cells. Age-related changes in TCR beta repertoire diversity were measured in the study by deep sequencing normalized with unique cDNA molecular identifiers. Two additional independent replicas of 1 million unique cDNA reads from the same blood draw were analyzed for two donors (one aged 18 to 30 and one aged 80 or older). To avoid experimental bias, donors of different ages were spread randomly across the sequencing lanes. The donors were divided into four age groups: young (average approximately 17 years), middle-aged (approximately 42), aged (under 70) and long-lived (roughly 88). General study outcomes and caveats: Since profiling was done on bulk unsorted PBMCs, naive and antigen-experienced compartments could not be conclusively compared. As age increased, observed TCR beta diversity per million T cells dropped in a roughly linear way, and a significant reduction was already evident by age around 41. Compared with the aged group, more naive CD4+ T cells, fewer expanded clones and increased TCR diversity were shown by the long-lived group, suggesting age selection. Observed TCR beta diversity correlated strongly with the percentage of naive T cells measured by flow cytometry. Estimates of total diversity from one million sequenced T cells were regarded as lower bounds and underestimates. Donor CMV infection status was unknown, potentially confounding age-related changes in expanded clonotypes.

CDR1 and CDR2 (MNHEY, SVGEGT) derive from the germline V gene. From the cysteine up to the phenylalanine, the CDR3 has a length of 15 residues. The kept DNA is CDR3 alone, 45 bases in frame from the first base. Library preparation was by 5' RACE. The run used an Illumina HiSeq 2500. A second PCR of roughly 7 to 11 cycles was performed with a sample-barcoded 5' primer and a J-beta primer mix. A template-switch 5' adaptor carrying 12 random nucleotides introduced a unique molecular identifier onto each TCR beta cDNA molecule. At least 2.5 million CDR3-containing paired-end reads were obtained from each sample. The Mint cDNA synthesis kit, primed by a TRBC-specific oligonucleotide, was used to synthesize first-strand cDNA from all RNA. Following uracil-DNA glycosylase treatment, all cDNA underwent a first 18-cycle PCR with the universal primers M1SS and BC2_uni_R. The authors processed their data as follows. For normalization, 1 million high-quality reads were randomly selected from each sample, with every read carrying a distinct molecular identifier. Reads sharing molecular identifiers were discarded rather than binned into consensus sequences. MiTCR, set to a Q25 quality threshold and the strictest error-elimination algorithm, was used for CDR3 identification, clonotype clustering and error correction. A nonparametric unseen species model using Euler transformation provided a lower-bound estimate of total TCR beta diversity. The public reads were run again by TCRdb, first through fastp at Q25 and then through MiXCR, and only productive beta chains were kept. When rows share a CDR3 protein, they turn into one entry using the most common DNA and genes. The V and J calls here are based on TCRdb, not the publication. Present in this sample are 1.4 million to 1.5 million distinct CDR3 sequences, roughly 40% of which were seen just once. The top ten hold 7% to 9.5% of the sample.

Material: blood. The receptor's source is a woman younger than 30 in good health. The chain links TRBV6-2 or TRBV6-3 with TRBJ2-4; a tentative D match to TRBD1 spans 6 bases. The end of the DNA fits TRBJ2-7 better, so the J call may be wrong. The nucleotide sequence is TGTGCCAGCAGTCACGGGTGGGACACCACCTACGAGCAGTACTTC. It encodes CASSHGWDTTYEQYF.